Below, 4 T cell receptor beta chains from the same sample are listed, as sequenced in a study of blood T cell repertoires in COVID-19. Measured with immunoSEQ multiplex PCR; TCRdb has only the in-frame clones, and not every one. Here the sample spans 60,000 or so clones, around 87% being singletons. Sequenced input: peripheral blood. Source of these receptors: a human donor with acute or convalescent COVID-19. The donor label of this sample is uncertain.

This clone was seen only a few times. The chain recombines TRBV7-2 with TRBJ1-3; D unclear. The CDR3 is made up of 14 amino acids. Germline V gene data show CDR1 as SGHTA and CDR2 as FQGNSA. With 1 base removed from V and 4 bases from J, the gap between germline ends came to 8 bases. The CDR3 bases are TGTGCCAGCAGCTTAGAGCGTCAGGGAAACACCATATATTTT. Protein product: CASSLERQGNTIYF.

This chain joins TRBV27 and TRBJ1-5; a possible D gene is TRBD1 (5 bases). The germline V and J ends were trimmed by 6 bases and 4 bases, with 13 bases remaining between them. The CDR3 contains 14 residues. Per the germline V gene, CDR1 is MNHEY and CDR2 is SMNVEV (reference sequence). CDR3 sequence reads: CASRRAGENQPQHF. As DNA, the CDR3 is TGTGCCAGCAGGCGGGCGGGGGAAAATCAGCCCCAGCATTTT.

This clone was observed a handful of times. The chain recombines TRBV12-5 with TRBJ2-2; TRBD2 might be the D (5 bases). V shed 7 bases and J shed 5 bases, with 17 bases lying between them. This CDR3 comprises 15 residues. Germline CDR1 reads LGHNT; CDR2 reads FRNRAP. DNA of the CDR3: TGTGCTAGTGCCTTGAGGGTCGATGGTACCGGGGAGCTGTTTTTT. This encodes CASALRVDGTGELFF.

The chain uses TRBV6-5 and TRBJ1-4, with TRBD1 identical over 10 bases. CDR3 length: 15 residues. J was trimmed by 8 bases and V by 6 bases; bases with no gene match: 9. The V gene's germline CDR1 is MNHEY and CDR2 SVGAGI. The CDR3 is CASSSRDRGREKLFF. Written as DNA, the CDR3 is TGTGCCAGCAGCTCTCGCGACAGGGGGCGGGAAAAACTGTTTTTT.